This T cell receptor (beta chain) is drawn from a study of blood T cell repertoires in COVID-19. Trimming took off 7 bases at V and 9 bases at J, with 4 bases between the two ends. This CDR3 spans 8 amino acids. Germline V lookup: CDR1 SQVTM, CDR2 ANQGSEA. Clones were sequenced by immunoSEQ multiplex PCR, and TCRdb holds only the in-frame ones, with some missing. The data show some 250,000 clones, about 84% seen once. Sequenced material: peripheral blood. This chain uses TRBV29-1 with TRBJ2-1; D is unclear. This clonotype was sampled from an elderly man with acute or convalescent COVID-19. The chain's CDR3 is CSDGEQFF. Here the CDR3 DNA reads TGCAGCGACGGTGAGCAGTTCTTC.